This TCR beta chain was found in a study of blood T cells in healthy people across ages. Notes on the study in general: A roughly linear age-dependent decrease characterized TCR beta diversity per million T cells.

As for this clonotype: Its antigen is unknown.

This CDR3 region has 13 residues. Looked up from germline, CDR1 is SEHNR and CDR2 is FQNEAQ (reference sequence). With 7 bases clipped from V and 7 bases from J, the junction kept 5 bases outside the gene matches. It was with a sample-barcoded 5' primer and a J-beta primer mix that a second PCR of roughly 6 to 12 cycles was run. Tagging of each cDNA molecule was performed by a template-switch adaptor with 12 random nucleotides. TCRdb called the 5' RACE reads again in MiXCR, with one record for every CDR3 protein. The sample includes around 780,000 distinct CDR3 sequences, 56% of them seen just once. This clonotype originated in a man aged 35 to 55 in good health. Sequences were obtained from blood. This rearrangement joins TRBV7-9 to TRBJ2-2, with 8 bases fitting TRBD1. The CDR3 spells CASNLQGVGELFF. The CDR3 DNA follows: TGTGCCAGCAACCTACAGGGGGTCGGGGAGCTGTTTTTT.